The rows below give T cell receptor beta chains drawn from one sample of a study of blood T cell repertoires in COVID-19. Sequencing used immunoSEQ multiplex PCR; TCRdb keeps in-frame clones, though not all of them. This table holds roughly 200,000 clones, 83% found once. The sequencing sample was made of PBMCs or T cells enriched from blood (not recorded which). The receptors originated from a woman aged 45-60 years who had been exposed to COVID-19. Both conserved end residues are trimmed from each CDR3.

j_call v_call cdr3_aa
TRBJ1-1 TRBV7-9 ASSLGGVNTEAF
TRBJ2-6 TRBV7-2 ASSRRSGGAGANVLT
TRBJ2-5 TRBV6-5 ASNFPRETQY
TRBJ2-5 TRBV11-2 ASSLAESETQY
TRBJ2-3 TRBV6-4 ASSSSGGRDTQY
TRBJ1-2 TRBV5-5 ASGGIQALAGYT
TRBJ2-1 TRBV18 ASSPWASPNEQF
TRBJ2-7 TRBV5-5 ASSLAPPVTSGSSYEQY
TRBJ2-7 TRBV4-1 ASSQEPPSGVSSYEQY
TRBJ1-5 TRBV7-3 ASSLRQGQPQH
TRBJ1-5 TRBV7-8 ASSRDRGDQPQH
TRBJ2-6 TRBV19 ASSIPSGGGSGANVLT
TRBJ2-7 TRBV19 ASSIGRGGSVLAEQY
TRBJ2-1 TRBV12-5 ASGTSGGDNEQF
TRBJ1-1 TRBV13 ASSFSNEAF
TRBJ1-3 TRBV5-5 ASSRLPDSYSGNTIY
TRBJ2-7 TRBV6-1 ASSVAGGNSYEQY
TRBJ1-1 TRBV19 ASSPNRGNTEAF
TRBJ1-1 TRBV7-8 ASSHPGVAF
TRBJ1-2 TRBV12-5 ASGLGSGNYGYT
TRBJ1-2 TRBV30 AWSLQGLGGYT
TRBJ2-5 TRBV29-1 SVNRVSQETQY
TRBJ2-6 TRBV27 ASSWGTGVSGANVLT
TRBJ1-5 TRBV19 ASIGGLSNQPQH
TRBJ2-1 TRBV5-1 ASSLLLAGGSGNEQF
TRBJ1-4 TRBV7-9 ASSLRLQGGFATNEKLF
TRBJ2-2 TRBV5-1 ASSSQGISNTGELF
TRBJ1-1 TRBV12-3/TRBV12-4 ASSLGGQGAGR
TRBJ1-3 TRBV27 ASSPTGTRNTIY
TRBJ1-1 TRBV6-2/TRBV6-3 ASSYNTWGGTEAF
TRBJ1-2 TRBV9 ASSVGVGAVYGYT
TRBJ1-2 TRBV25-1 ASNGQGEANYGYT
TRBJ1-1 TRBV27 ASSLRAGNTEAF
TRBJ2-7 TRBV3-1/TRBV3-2 ASSLGTGPYEQY
TRBJ2-3 TRBV5-1 ASSRPSGGDRGTQY
TRBJ1-1 TRBV3-1/TRBV3-2 ASSQLQGNTEAF
TRBJ2-5 TRBV2 ASRLGQYQETQY
TRBJ1-5 TRBV19 ASVGTANQPQH
TRBJ1-4 TRBV5-1 ASSRPGTGNEKLF
TRBJ2-3 TRBV10-3 ATNSGGDTQY
TRBJ2-1 TRBV19 ASTELAGGPGNEQF
TRBJ2-1 TRBV5-4 AGGLVGETDYNEQF
TRBJ1-1 TRBV5-1 ASSKGTGTAGTEAF